The 14 T cell receptor beta chains presented below share a single source sample, sequenced in a study of OX40 agonist ivuxolimab in advanced cancers. Only in-frame clones appear in the TCRdb table, and some are missing; sequencing was by immunoSEQ multiplex PCR. The table has around 53,000 clones, approximately 87% seen once; the top ten hold around 7%. The specimen was CD4+ or CD8+ T cells sorted from blood, collected in a trial of the OX40 agonist ivuxolimab. The receptors come from an adult with an advanced solid tumor such as melanoma, head and neck, liver or kidney cancer.

The chain combines TRBV2 with TRBJ2-5; D gene ambiguous. The V gene lost 8 bases and the J gene lost 2 bases, with 9 bases spanning the gap. In germline, CDR1 is SNHLY, CDR2 FYNNEI. This CDR3 comprises 12 residues. CDR3 loop: CASSRNQETQYF. Written as DNA, the CDR3 is TGTGCCAGCTCCCGTAATCAAGAGACCCAGTACTTC.

This clone was observed a few times. Other nucleotide sequences from this sample produce the same CDR3. The rearrangement links TRBV7-7 to TRBJ1-1; D remains unclear. CDR3 length: 13 amino acids. Between the trimmed V and J ends, which lost 3 bases and 1 base, there was a span of 6 bases. Germline values: CDR1 SSHAT, CDR2 FNYEAQ (reference sequence). The CDR3 spells CASSLSENTEAFF. The CDR3 nucleotides read TGTGCCAGCAGCTTGTCCGAGAACACTGAAGCTTTCTTT.

The chain joins TRBV9 to TRBJ1-6; D remains unclear. The CDR3 extends over 15 amino acids. Germline V gives CDR1 SGDLS, CDR2 YYNGEE. Trimming shortened V by 0 bases and J by 7 bases, and 11 bases separated the two germline ends. This chain's CDR3 is CASSVAVTGNSPLHF. The DNA for the CDR3 is TGTGCCAGCAGCGTAGCCGTGACGGGAAATTCACCCCTCCACTTT.

V is TRBV5-1 and J is TRBJ2-1, with D unresolved. The CDR3 is 14 amino acids. V dropped 1 base and J dropped 7 bases, with 12 bases sitting between them. Germline V gene data show CDR1 as SGHRS and CDR2 as YFSETQ. CDR3 sequence reads: CASSLTVVGNEQFF. The CDR3 DNA follows: TGCGCCAGCAGCTTGACGGTAGTGGGGAATGAGCAGTTCTTC.

The chain combines TRBV13 with TRBJ1-1; D is possibly TRBD1 (5 bases). The V end was cut by 8 bases, the J end by 1 base, with 11 bases between. Germline V CDR1 and CDR2: PRHDT, FYEKMQ (reference sequence). The CDR3 has 13 amino acids. The chain's CDR3 is CASAGYKNTEAFF. The CDR3 nucleotides are TGTGCCAGCGCAGGGTATAAGAACACTGAAGCTTTCTTT. Full variable domain (missing parts from reference TRBV13 and TRBJ1-1): AAGVIQSPRHLIKEKRETATLKCYPIPRHDTVYWYQQGPGQDPQFLISFYEKMQSDKGSIPDRFSAQQFSDYHSELNMSSLELGDSALYFCASAGYKNTEAFFGQGTRLTVV.

V and J are TRBV11-2 and TRBJ2-7, with TRBD1 matching 7 bases. Unmatched junction bases numbered 6, after V lost 5 bases and J lost 2 bases. The CDR3 sequence is 14 residues long. Looked up from germline, CDR1 is SGHAT and CDR2 is FQNNGV. The CDR3: CASSQTTGPYEQYF. In nucleotides, the CDR3 is TGTGCCAGCAGCCAAACGACAGGGCCCTACGAGCAGTACTTC.

The rearrangement links TRBV10-3 to TRBJ1-6; D ambiguous. Per germline, CDR1 ENHRY and CDR2 SYGVKD. This CDR3 comprises 13 residues. The V gene lost 7 bases and the J gene lost 10 bases, with 14 bases spanning the gap. The CDR3 is CAIKEGLGSPLHF. For the CDR3, the DNA is TGTGCCATCAAAGAGGGTCTCGGGTCACCCCTCCACTTT.

CDR3 sequence: CASSSLGGTSYNSPLHF. The CDR3 nucleotides are TGTGCCAGCAGCTCCTTGGGGGGGACCTCCTATAATTCACCCCTCCACTTT. V and J are TRBV7-8 and TRBJ1-6; possible D gene TRBD1, 5 bases. There are 17 residues in the CDR3. CDR1 SGHVS and CDR2 FQNEAQ come from the germline V gene. Trimming stripped 4 bases from V and 0 bases from J, with 13 bases between.

This clone has just one count. This chain links TRBV6-5 with TRBJ1-6, with D uncertain. CDR1 is MNHEY and CDR2 is SVGAGI in the germline V gene. V was pared by 5 bases and J by 7 bases, with 9 bases between. CDR3 length: 13 residues. Here the CDR3 reads CASSRPGNSPLHF. The CDR3 DNA reads TGTGCCAGCAGTCGGCCCGGCAATTCACCCCTCCACTTT.

J is TRBJ1-1 and V is TRBV9, with D maybe TRBD1 (5 bases). CDR3 length: 13 residues. V was trimmed by 2 bases and J by 4 bases, leaving 9 bases between them. CDR1 SGDLS and CDR2 YYNGEE come from the germline V gene. The CDR3 nucleotides read TGTGCCAGCAGCGTGGGGGGGATCACTGAAGCTTTCTTT. Encoded protein: CASSVGGITEAFF.

The chain combines TRBV7-3 with TRBJ2-3; 7 bases line up with TRBD2. CDR1 is SGHTA and CDR2 is FQGTGA in the germline V gene. Losses at the gene ends were 5 bases for V and 3 bases for J; bases not matched to a gene: 8. The CDR3 covers 15 residues. The CDR3 sequence: CASSSRGGETDTQYF. The CDR3, as DNA: TGTGCCAGCAGCAGCCGGGGAGGGGAAACAGATACGCAGTATTTT.

The chain combines TRBV4-1 with TRBJ1-3; D is unresolved. The ends were cut back, 1 base at V and 9 bases at J, with 4 bases in the middle. Germline-derived CDR1 and CDR2 are MGHRA and YSYEKL. The CDR3 extends over 11 amino acids. The CDR3: CASSQASTIYF. CDR3 nucleotide sequence: TGCGCCAGCAGCCAAGCGAGCACCATATATTTT.

V gene TRBV28 combines with J gene TRBJ2-6; the D gene is possibly TRBD1 (5 bases). The CDR3 sequence is 18 residues long. Germline V gives CDR1 MDHEN, CDR2 SYDVKM. V lost 2 bases and J lost 0, with 14 bases in between. This chain's CDR3 is CASSLAGLKLSGANVLTF. The CDR3, as DNA: TGTGCCAGCAGTTTAGCAGGGTTGAAGCTCTCTGGGGCCAACGTCCTGACTTTC. Full variable domain (remainder filled in from reference TRBV28 and TRBJ2-6): DVKVTQSSRYLVKRTGEKVFLECVQDMDHENMFWYRQDPGLGLRLIYFSYDVKMKEKGDIPEGYSVSREKKERFSLILESASTNQTSMYLCASSLAGLKLSGANVLTFGAGSRLTVL.

This chain connects TRBV25-1 to TRBJ2-7; TRBD2 aligns across 8 bases. CDR1 is MGHDK and CDR2 is SYGVNS in the germline V gene. V was clipped by 5 bases and J by 7 bases; unmatched bases: 16. The CDR3 spans 16 residues. The CDR3 sequence is CASSSLTSGLLEEQYF. The CDR3 coding sequence is TGTGCCAGCAGTTCCCTCACTAGCGGACTCCTGGAAGAGCAGTACTTC.